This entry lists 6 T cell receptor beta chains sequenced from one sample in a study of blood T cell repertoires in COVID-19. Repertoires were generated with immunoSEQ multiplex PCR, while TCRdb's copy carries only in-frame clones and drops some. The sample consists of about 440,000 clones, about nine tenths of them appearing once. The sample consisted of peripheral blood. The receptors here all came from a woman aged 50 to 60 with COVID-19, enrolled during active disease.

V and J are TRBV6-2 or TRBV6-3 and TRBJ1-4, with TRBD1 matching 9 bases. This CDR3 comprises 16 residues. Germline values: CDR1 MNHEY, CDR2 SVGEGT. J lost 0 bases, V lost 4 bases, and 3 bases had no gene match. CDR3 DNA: TGTGCCAGCAGTTCTCGACAGGGGGCAACTAATGAAAAACTGTTTTTT. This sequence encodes CASSSRQGATNEKLFF.

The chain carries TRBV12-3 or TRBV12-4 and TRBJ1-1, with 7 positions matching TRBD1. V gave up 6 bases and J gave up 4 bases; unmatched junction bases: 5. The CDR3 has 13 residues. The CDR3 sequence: CASSPGQVTEAFF. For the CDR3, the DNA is TGTGCCAGCAGCCCCGGACAGGTCACTGAAGCTTTCTTT.

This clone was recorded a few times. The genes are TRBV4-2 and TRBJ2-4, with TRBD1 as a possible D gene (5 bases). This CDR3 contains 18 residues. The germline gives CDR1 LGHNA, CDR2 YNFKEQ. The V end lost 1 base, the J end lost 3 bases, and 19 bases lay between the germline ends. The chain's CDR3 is CASSQGGAARGVKNIQYF. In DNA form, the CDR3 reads TGTGCCAGCAGCCAAGGGGGCGCAGCGCGCGGTGTCAAAAACATTCAGTACTTC.

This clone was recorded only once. The CDR3 DNA sequence: TGTGCCAGCAGCTTGAGGAGATCCGGGGAGCTGTTTTTT. It specifies CASSLRRSGELFF. V is TRBV5-6 and J is TRBJ2-2; no clear D. Deletions cut 1 base from V and 6 bases from J, with 7 bases between. Germline CDR1 and CDR2: SGHDT and YYEEEE. The CDR3 loop spans 13 amino acids.

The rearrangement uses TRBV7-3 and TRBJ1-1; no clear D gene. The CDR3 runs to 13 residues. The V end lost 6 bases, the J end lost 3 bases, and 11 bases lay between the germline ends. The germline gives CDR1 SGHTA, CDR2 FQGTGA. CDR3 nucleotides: TGTGCCAGCAGTTCCGCAGGTTACACTGAAGCTTTCTTT. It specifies CASSSAGYTEAFF.

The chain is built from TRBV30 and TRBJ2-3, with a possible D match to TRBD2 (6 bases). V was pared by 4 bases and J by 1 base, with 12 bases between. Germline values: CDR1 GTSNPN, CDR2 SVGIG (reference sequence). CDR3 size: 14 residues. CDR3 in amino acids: CAWTWGGGTDTQYF. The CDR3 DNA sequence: TGTGCCTGGACTTGGGGCGGGGGCACAGATACGCAGTATTTT.